The 27 T cell receptor beta chains below come from one sample, sequenced in a study of OX40 agonist ivuxolimab in advanced cancers. Profiling relied on immunoSEQ multiplex PCR, and the TCRdb table lists in-frame clones only, not all of them. In the table there are 24,000 or so clones, approximately 90% of which are singletons. The sequences come from CD4+ or CD8+ T cells sorted from blood, collected in a trial of the OX40 agonist ivuxolimab. These receptor sequences come from an adult with an advanced solid tumor such as melanoma, head and neck, liver or kidney cancer.

V gene TRBV5-4 combines with J gene TRBJ2-3; D remains unclear. This CDR3 comprises 14 residues. CDR1 and CDR2 (germline): SGHNT, YYREEE (reference sequence). Trimming removed 0 bases at V and 10 bases at J, with 15 bases between. CDR3 bases: TGTGCCAGCAGCTTGGACAGTGAGGTCCGGTCGCAGTATTTT. Amino acid sequence: CASSLDSEVRSQYF.

This chain links TRBV4-2 with TRBJ2-1; TRBD1 matches at 12 bases. Germline-derived CDR1 and CDR2 are LGHNA and YNFKEQ. Trimming cost V 4 bases and J 10 bases; bases outside gene matches: 23. This CDR3 comprises 20 residues. CDR3 sequence reads: CASSRSGTGGGLAPGGEQFF. The CDR3 nucleotides are TGTGCCAGCAGCCGTAGCGGGACAGGGGGCGGACTAGCCCCAGGGGGGGAGCAGTTCTTC.

This chain uses TRBV11-3 with TRBJ2-1; D is tentatively TRBD1 or TRBD2 (6 bases each). The V end lost 2 bases, the J end lost 8 bases, and 10 bases lay between the germline ends. Germline V gene lookup returns CDR1 SGHNT and CDR2 YENEEA. The length of the CDR3 is 13 residues. CDR3 DNA sequence: TGTGCCAGCAGCTTAAGGAGGGGGGATGAGCAGTTCTTC. Its protein product is CASSLRRGDEQFF.

The chain couples TRBV10-3 to TRBJ1-4; 8 bases are a match to TRBD1. Trimming removed 7 bases from V and 5 bases from J; junction bases left unmatched: 6. CDR1 and CDR2 (germline): ENHRY, SYGVKD. The CDR3 loop spans 14 amino acids. The CDR3 nucleotides are TGTGCCATCATAAGACAGGGGAGAAATGAAAAACTGTTTTTT. Its protein product is CAIIRQGRNEKLFF.

There are a few counts of this clone. The rearrangement joins TRBV6-4 to TRBJ2-1; a possible D gene is TRBD2 (5 bases). The CDR3 spans 16 residues. The germline gives CDR1 MRHNA, CDR2 SNTAGT. The V and J ends lost 0 bases and 7 bases respectively, with 16 bases between them. The CDR3 loop is CASSDSIGDWRNEQFF. As DNA, the CDR3 is TGTGCCAGCAGTGACTCGATCGGAGACTGGAGGAATGAGCAGTTCTTC.

This chain connects TRBV5-1 to TRBJ2-1, with 9 bases lining up with TRBD2. The CDR3 extends over 15 amino acids. V lost 1 base, J lost 4 bases, and 3 bases stayed unmatched. Germline CDR1 reads SGHRS; CDR2 reads YFSETQ. The CDR3 loop is CASSLLAGYYNEQFF. The CDR3 DNA follows: TGCGCCAGCAGCTTGCTAGCGGGGTATTACAATGAGCAGTTCTTC.

The chain carries TRBV30 and TRBJ2-7, with a possible D match to TRBD2 (6 bases). The V gene's germline CDR1 is GTSNPN and CDR2 SVGIG (reference sequence). V shed 3 bases and J shed 8 bases, with 20 bases lying between them. The CDR3 has 14 residues. This chain's CDR3 is CAWRSGGSRGKQYF. The CDR3 DNA reads as TGTGCCTGGAGATCCGGTGGGTCCCGGGGGAAGCAGTACTTC.

The chain uses TRBV2 and TRBJ1-5; 9 nucleotides agree with TRBD1. The germline gives CDR1 SNHLY, CDR2 FYNNEI. Trimming cost V 6 bases and J 7 bases; bases outside gene matches: 7. This CDR3 has 14 amino acids. The chain's CDR3 is CASRDHRGLQPQHF. The DNA for the CDR3 is TGTGCCAGCAGGGACCACAGGGGGCTCCAGCCCCAGCATTTT.

The V call is TRBV2, the J call TRBJ2-1; 11 bases are a match to TRBD2. With 7 bases clipped from V and 9 bases from J, the junction kept 8 bases outside the gene matches. Looked up from germline, CDR1 is SNHLY and CDR2 is FYNNEI. This CDR3 has 14 residues. The CDR3 spells CASKATSGSPEQFF. The CDR3 DNA follows: TGTGCCAGCAAGGCCACTAGCGGGAGTCCTGAGCAGTTCTTC.

Comment on this clone: Other DNA sequences in the same sample also yield this CDR3. The chain's CDR3 is CASSPQGYEQYF. In nucleotides, the CDR3 is TGTGCCAGCAGCCCCCAGGGCTACGAGCAGTACTTC. The chain uses TRBV14 and TRBJ2-7, with D maybe TRBD1 (5 bases). This CDR3 region has 12 residues. Germline V lookup: CDR1 SGHDN, CDR2 FVKESK. Trimming removed 4 bases from V and 3 bases from J, with 7 bases in between.

The rearrangement links TRBV5-1 to TRBJ2-7; the match to TRBD1 covers 11 bases. Per germline, CDR1 SGHRS and CDR2 YFSETQ. Losses at the gene ends were 4 bases for V and 3 bases for J; bases not matched to a gene: 6. The CDR3 contains 15 residues. CDR3: CASSLWTGGLYEQYF. CDR3 coding DNA: TGCGCCAGCAGCCTCTGGACAGGGGGCCTCTACGAGCAGTACTTC.

This chain connects TRBV19 to TRBJ1-1; unclear D gene. Trimming cost V 1 base and J 1 base, with 10 bases left between them. The CDR3 is 15 residues long. Germline V gene lookup returns CDR1 LNHDA and CDR2 SQIVND (reference sequence). The CDR3 region is CASSIGARGNTEAFF. The CDR3 DNA reads as TGTGCCAGTAGTATAGGGGCCAGAGGGAACACTGAAGCTTTCTTT.

To note about this clone: The sample contains more than one DNA sequence encoding this CDR3. The rearrangement joins TRBV19 to TRBJ1-1; D is undetermined. Trimming removed 3 bases at V and 4 bases at J, with 9 bases between. Germline assignment: CDR1 LNHDA and CDR2 SQIVND (reference sequence). The CDR3 totals 13 residues. The DNA for the CDR3 is TGTGCCAGTAGTATGAGCGGGCTCACTGAAGCTTTCTTT. Its translation is CASSMSGLTEAFF. The variable domain in full, completed from reference TRBV19 and TRBJ1-1, reads DGGITQSPKYLFRKEGQNVTLSCEQNLNHDAMYWYRQDPGQGLRLIYYSQIVNDFQKGDIAEGYSVSREKKESFPLTVTSAQKNPTAFYLCASSMSGLTEAFFGQGTRLTVV.

The chain has TRBV29-1 and TRBJ1-2; 8 bases agree with TRBD1. After removal of 2 bases from V and 8 bases from J, the junction contained 7 bases not matched to a gene. This CDR3 contains 13 residues. Germline values: CDR1 SQVTM, CDR2 ANQGSEA. CDR3 protein: CSVERQGANGYTF. The CDR3 DNA sequence: TGCAGCGTTGAACGGCAGGGGGCAAACGGCTACACCTTC.

The genes are TRBV11-1 and TRBJ2-2; weak D call: TRBD2 (6 bases). V shed 1 base and J shed 4 bases, with 7 bases lying between them. Germline V gene data show CDR1 as SGHAT and CDR2 as FQDESV (reference sequence). The CDR3 has 14 amino acids. The CDR3 DNA is TGTGCCAGCAGCTTAGGGCGGGGCACCGGGGAGCTGTTTTTT. Its translation is CASSLGRGTGELFF.

V gene TRBV4-3 combines with J gene TRBJ2-7; D not certain. The ends were cut back, 0 bases at V and 1 base at J, with 10 bases in the middle. Germline assignment: CDR1 LGHNA and CDR2 YSLEER. The CDR3 totals 15 residues. For the CDR3, the DNA is TGCGCCAGCAGCCAAGATAGCAGTATATCCTACGAGCAGTACTTC. Protein sequence: CASSQDSSISYEQYF.

V is TRBV6-5 and J is TRBJ2-7; D not resolved. CDR1 MNHEY and CDR2 SVGAGI come from the germline V gene. CDR3 size: 14 residues. V was trimmed by 9 bases and J by 6 bases, leaving 21 bases between them. This CDR3 is CASTQNNLKAEQYF. Written as DNA, the CDR3 is TGTGCCAGTACCCAGAACAACCTTAAAGCCGAGCAGTACTTC.

CDR3 sequence (DNA): TGTGCCAGCAGTCCAGGGATTGCTGAAGCTTTCTTT. As protein: CASSPGIAEAFF. The chain has TRBV6-5 and TRBJ1-1; D might be TRBD1 (5 bases). This CDR3 is built from 12 residues. CDR1 MNHEY and CDR2 SVGAGI come from the germline V gene. V shed 5 bases and J shed 6 bases, with 10 bases lying between them.

The J gene is TRBJ2-3, the V gene TRBV2; D gene uncertain. The CDR3 covers 13 residues. The V and J ends lost 6 bases and 4 bases respectively, with 11 bases between them. CDR1 is SNHLY and CDR2 is FYNNEI in the germline V gene. The CDR3 loop is CASRGVVSDTQYF. The CDR3 coding sequence is TGTGCCAGCAGAGGAGTCGTCTCAGATACGCAGTATTTT.

The chain links TRBV10-3 to TRBJ2-5, with 8 bases lining up with TRBD2. The DNA matches TRBJ2-7 better at its end, which makes the J call doubtful. Germline V gene sequence: CDR1 ENHRY, CDR2 SYGVKD. This CDR3 comprises 18 residues. This CDR3 is CAISGPGLGLPKTYEQYF. In nucleotides, the CDR3 is TGTGCCATCAGTGGGCCGGGACTAGGATTACCGAAAACCTACGAGCAGTACTTC.

The chain recombines TRBV7-2 with TRBJ2-1, with D uncertain. This CDR3 has 15 residues. Germline-derived CDR1 and CDR2 are SGHTA and FQGNSA. With 5 bases removed from V and 4 bases from J, the gap between germline ends came to 15 bases. The CDR3 nucleotides are TGTGCCAGCAGCCCCCTGTCTAGGTGGTACAATGAGCAGTTCTTC. Translated, it gives CASSPLSRWYNEQFF.

The chain combines TRBV11-2 with TRBJ2-3; a possible D gene is TRBD1 (6 bases). V shed 5 bases and J shed 3 bases, with 15 bases lying between them. There are 15 residues in the CDR3. Germline lookup yields CDR1 SGHAT and CDR2 FQNNGV. CDR3 sequence reads: CASSAQGVRTDTQYF. As DNA, the CDR3 is TGTGCCAGCAGCGCACAGGGAGTTCGGACAGATACGCAGTATTTT.

The chain combines TRBV5-6 with TRBJ2-2, with 7 bases that match TRBD1. CDR1 is SGHDT, CDR2 YYEEEE, per germline. The ends lost 2 bases at V and 4 bases at J; junction bases unmatched: 5. The CDR3 covers 15 residues. CDR3 sequence reads: CASSFRDRSTGELFF. For the CDR3, the DNA is TGTGCCAGCAGCTTCCGGGACAGAAGCACCGGGGAGCTGTTTTTT.

J is TRBJ2-6 and V is TRBV7-9, with D possibly matching TRBD1 (6 bases). V was trimmed by 5 bases and J by 0 bases, leaving 17 bases between them. Germline V CDR1 and CDR2: SEHNR, FQNEAQ (reference sequence). The CDR3 is made up of 18 amino acids. CDR3 region: CASSPWTAPDSGANVLTF. The DNA of the CDR3 is TGTGCCAGCAGCCCCTGGACAGCGCCAGACTCTGGGGCCAACGTCCTGACTTTC.

The chain employs TRBV9 and TRBJ2-1; TRBD1 or TRBD2 may be the D gene (5 bases each). Per the germline V gene, CDR1 is SGDLS and CDR2 is YYNGEE. The CDR3 totals 16 residues. V dropped 3 bases and J dropped 9 bases, with 22 bases sitting between them. The CDR3 DNA reads TGTGCCAGCAGCGCTACCTCGGGGCCAGCGGCGGGTGAGCAGTTCTTC. It translates to CASSATSGPAAGEQFF.

This rearrangement joins TRBV27 to TRBJ2-5; D not certain. The J call is in doubt because the DNA end fits TRBJ2-7 better. Per the germline V gene, CDR1 is MNHEY and CDR2 is SMNVEV (reference sequence). This CDR3 is built from 14 residues. CDR3 sequence (DNA): TGTGCCAGCAGCTTTAAATGGAAGGGATACGAGCAGTACTTC. Amino acid sequence: CASSFKWKGYEQYF.

The chain carries TRBV5-1 and TRBJ2-3; 14 bases are shared with TRBD2. Germline V gene lookup returns CDR1 SGHRS and CDR2 YFSETQ. V shed 0 bases, J shed 1 base, and the junction held 4 bases outside the gene matches. The CDR3 extends over 18 amino acids. CDR3 protein: CASSLAGLAGGRTDTQYF. The CDR3 DNA reads TGCGCCAGCAGCTTGGCAGGACTAGCGGGAGGACGCACAGATACGCAGTATTTT. Filled out from reference TRBV5-1 and TRBJ2-3, the complete variable domain reads KAGVTQTPRYLIKTRGQQVTLSCSPISGHRSVSWYQQTPGQGLQFLFEYFSETQRNKGNFPGRFSGRQFSNSRSEMNVSTLELGDSALYLCASSLAGLAGGRTDTQYFGPGTRLTVL.